A selection of T cell receptor beta chains follows, all from one sample in a study of T cells in Graves' hyperthyroidism and ophthalmopathy. From the multiplex PCR reads, TCRdb called clonotypes with MiXCR, one entry per CDR3 protein. The sample yields some 550,000 distinct CDR3 sequences, 15% to 20% seen once. The sequencing input was blood. The receptors come from a woman aged 40 to 55 with Graves' ophthalmopathy. CDR3s include the opening cysteine and the closing phenylalanine or tryptophan. A D gene is named only where the DNA matches it firmly. A clone size is listed for some rows: how often the clone was seen (once, few, many), or a class if it is expanded.

CDR3aa | CDR3nt | v_gene | abundance | j_gene | d_gene
CSAGDQASGASTDTQYF | TGCAGTGCTGGAGATCAGGCTAGCGGGGCTTCCACAGATACGCAGTATTTT | TRBV20-1 | many | TRBJ2-3 | TRBD2
CSVGQGDEQYF | TGCAGCGTTGGACAGGGAGACGAGCAGTACTTC | TRBV29-1 | NA | TRBJ2-7 | TRBD1
CASSLEGSNYGYTF | TGCGCCAGCAGCTTGGAAGGGTCCAACTATGGCTACACCTTC | TRBV5-1 | NA | TRBJ1-2 | NA
CSALYANEKLFF | TGCAGTGCTCTATACGCCAATGAAAAACTGTTTTTT | TRBV20-1 | few | TRBJ1-4 | NA
CASSRQGSNTQYF | TGTGCCAGCAGCCGGCAAGGCTCCAATACGCAGTATTTT | TRBV14 | many | TRBJ2-3 | NA
CASSQRGGATDTQYF | TGTGCCAGCAGCCAAAGGGGGGGCGCAACCGATACGCAGTATTTT | TRBV12-3/TRBV12-4 | many | TRBJ2-3 | NA
CSARTGGDSNTEAFF | TGCAGTGCCCGGACAGGGGGCGATTCGAACACTGAAGCTTTCTTT | TRBV20-1 | many | TRBJ1-1 | TRBD1
CASSQEASNYEQYF | TGCGCCAGCAGCCAAGAAGCTAGCAACTACGAGCAGTACTTC | TRBV4-3 | NA | TRBJ2-7 | NA
CASSLRGLAGPQETQYF | TGCGCCAGCAGCTTGCGGGGACTAGCGGGACCTCAAGAGACCCAGTACTTC | TRBV5-1 | many | TRBJ2-5 | TRBD2
CASSPRDRGVPTQETQYF | TGTGCCAGCAGCCCCCGGGACAGGGGAGTCCCGACCCAAGAGACCCAGTACTTC | TRBV9 | NA | TRBJ2-5 | TRBD1
CASSQGGEQFF | TGTGCCAGCAGCCAGGGCGGAGAGCAGTTCTTC | TRBV11-2 | many | TRBJ2-1 | NA
CSARVVISGTSYEQYF | TGCAGTGCTAGAGTTGTGATTAGCGGGACCTCCTACGAGCAGTACTTC | TRBV20-1 | NA | TRBJ2-7 | TRBD2
CASSATGYNYGYTF | TGTGCCAGCAGCGCAACAGGATATAACTATGGCTACACCTTC | TRBV3-1 | NA | TRBJ1-2 | NA
CASSQDAGRPGEQYF | TGTGCCAGCAGCCAAGATGCGGGCAGGCCCGGGGAGCAGTACTTC | TRBV4-2 | NA | TRBJ2-7 | NA
CASSPQKGTGDQPQHF | TGTGCCAGCTCACCACAAAAAGGGACAGGTGACCAGCCCCAGCATTTT | TRBV18 | NA | TRBJ1-5 | TRBD1
CASSQTGYNEQFF | TGCGCCAGCAGCCAGACAGGATACAATGAGCAGTTCTTC | TRBV5-1 | many | TRBJ2-1 | NA
CASSQSAGGNTGELFF | TGTGCCAGCAGCCAATCTGCGGGGGGCAACACCGGGGAGCTGTTTTTT | TRBV3-1 | many | TRBJ2-2 | TRBD2
CASSFGAAEKLFF | TGTGCCAGCAGTTTCGGAGCAGCAGAAAAACTGTTTTTT | TRBV27 | few | TRBJ1-4 | NA
CASSQVSDFMSAGAQYF | TGTGCCAGCAGCCAAGTATCCGATTTTATGAGTGCGGGGGCCCAGTACTTC | TRBV3-1 | few | TRBJ2-5 | TRBD2
CASSTVGAGVNNEQFF | TGTGCCAGCAGTACGGTCGGGGCGGGGGTGAACAATGAGCAGTTCTTC | TRBV6-1 | many | TRBJ2-1 | TRBD2
CASSLMNEQFF | TGTGCCAGCAGTTTAATGAATGAGCAGTTCTTC | TRBV12-3/TRBV12-4 | few | TRBJ2-1 | NA
CASRGHPVEKLFF | TGTGCCTCCAGGGGGCACCCCGTAGAAAAACTGTTTTTT | TRBV7-9 | NA | TRBJ1-4 | TRBD1
CASSLATLRDYSYNEQFF | TGTGCCAGCAGCTTAGCGACGCTACGGGACTACTCCTACAATGAGCAGTTCTTC | TRBV7-9 | few | TRBJ2-1 | TRBD2
CSAKVTTTDTQYF | TGCAGTGCGAAAGTCACTACCACTGATACGCAGTATTTT | TRBV20-1 | many | TRBJ2-3 | NA
CASSQDLAGGRWNEQFF | TGTGCCAGCAGCCAAGATCTTGCGGGGGGGCGATGGAATGAGCAGTTCTTC | TRBV3-1 | NA | TRBJ2-1 | TRBD2
CASSEGTSNSPLHF | TGTGCCAGCAGTGAGGGGACATCAAATTCACCCCTCCACTTT | TRBV2 | many | TRBJ1-6 | NA
CASSLVLGYNSPLHF | TGTGCCAGCAGCTTGGTGCTGGGCTATAATTCACCCCTCCACTTT | TRBV5-5 | NA | TRBJ1-6 | NA
CASSPRTGPYTQYF | TGTGCCAGCAGTCCCCGGACAGGGCCGTATACGCAGTATTTT | TRBV12-3/TRBV12-4 | NA | TRBJ2-3 | TRBD1
CASSPHSGPLNTEAFF | TGTGCCAGCAGCCCGCACTCGGGCCCATTGAACACTGAAGCTTTCTTT | TRBV3-1 | many | TRBJ1-1 | NA
CSAGFSGQETQYF | TGCAGTGCCGGGTTTTCGGGGCAAGAGACCCAGTACTTC | TRBV20-1 | NA | TRBJ2-5 | NA
CASSLIGTANTEAFF | TGTGCCAGCAGCTTAATTGGGACGGCGAACACTGAAGCTTTCTTT | TRBV11-2 | many | TRBJ1-1 | NA
CASSLAHGTGLDEQYF | TGTGCCAGCAGCTTAGCCCATGGGACAGGGTTAGACGAGCAGTACTTC | TRBV11-2 | once | TRBJ2-7 | TRBD1
CASSPRRVNEKLFF | TGTGCCAGCTCACCAAGAAGGGTTAATGAAAAACTGTTTTTT | TRBV18 | NA | TRBJ1-4 | NA
CSALTDRGRNTEAFF | TGCAGTGCTCTCACGGACAGGGGTCGGAACACTGAAGCTTTCTTT | TRBV20-1 | many | TRBJ1-1 | TRBD1
CAWSRVELAGELFF | TGTGCCTGGAGTAGAGTAGAACTTGCCGGGGAGCTGTTTTTT | TRBV30 | many | TRBJ2-2 | NA
CASTSGGRINQPQHF | TGTGCCAGCACCTCAGGGGGCCGGATTAATCAGCCCCAGCATTTT | TRBV28 | many | TRBJ1-5 | TRBD1
CAGTLGGGRDTQYF | TGTGCCGGGACCCTCGGCGGGGGGAGGGATACGCAGTATTTT | TRBV30 | NA | TRBJ2-3 | TRBD2